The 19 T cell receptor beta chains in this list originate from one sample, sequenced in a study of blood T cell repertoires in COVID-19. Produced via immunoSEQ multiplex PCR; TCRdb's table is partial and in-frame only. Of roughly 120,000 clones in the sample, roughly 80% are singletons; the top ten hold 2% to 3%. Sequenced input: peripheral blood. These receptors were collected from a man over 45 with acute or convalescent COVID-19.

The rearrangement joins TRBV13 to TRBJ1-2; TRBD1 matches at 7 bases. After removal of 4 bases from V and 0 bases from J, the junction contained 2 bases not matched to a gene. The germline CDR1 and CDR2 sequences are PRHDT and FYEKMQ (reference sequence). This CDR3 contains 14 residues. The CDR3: CASSSTGTNYGYTF. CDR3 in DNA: TGTGCCAGCAGCTCGACAGGGACTAACTATGGCTACACCTTC.

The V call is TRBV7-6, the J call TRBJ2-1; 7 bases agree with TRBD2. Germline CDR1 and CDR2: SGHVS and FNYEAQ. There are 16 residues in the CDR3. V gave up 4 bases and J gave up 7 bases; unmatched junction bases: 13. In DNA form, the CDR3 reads TGTGCCAGCAGCTCCGAGCGGGAAAGGATTCAAAATGAGCAGTTCTTC. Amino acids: CASSSERERIQNEQFF.

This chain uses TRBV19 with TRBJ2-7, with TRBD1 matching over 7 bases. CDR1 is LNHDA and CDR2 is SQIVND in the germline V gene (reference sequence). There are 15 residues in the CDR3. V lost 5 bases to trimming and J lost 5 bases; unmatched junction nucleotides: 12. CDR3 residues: CASSLTGVEAHEQYF. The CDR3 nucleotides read TGTGCCAGTAGTCTTACAGGGGTGGAGGCCCACGAGCAGTACTTC.

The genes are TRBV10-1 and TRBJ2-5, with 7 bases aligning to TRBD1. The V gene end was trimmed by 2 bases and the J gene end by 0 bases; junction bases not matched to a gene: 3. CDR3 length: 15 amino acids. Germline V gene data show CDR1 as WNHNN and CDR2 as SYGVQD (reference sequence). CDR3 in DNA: TGCGCCAGCAGTGAGGGGACAGCCTACCAAGAGACCCAGTACTTC. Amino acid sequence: CASSEGTAYQETQYF.

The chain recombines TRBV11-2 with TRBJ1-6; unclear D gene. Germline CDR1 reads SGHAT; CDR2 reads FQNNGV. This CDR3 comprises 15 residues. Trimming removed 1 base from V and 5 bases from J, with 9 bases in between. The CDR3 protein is CASSLGRTDNSPLHF. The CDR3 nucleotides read TGTGCCAGCAGCTTAGGGAGGACGGATAATTCACCCCTCCACTTT.

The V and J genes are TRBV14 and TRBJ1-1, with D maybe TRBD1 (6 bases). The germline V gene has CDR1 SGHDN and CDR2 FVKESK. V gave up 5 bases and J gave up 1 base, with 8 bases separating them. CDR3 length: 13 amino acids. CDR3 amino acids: CASSSQGNTEAFF. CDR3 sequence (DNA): TGTGCCAGCAGCTCACAGGGGAACACTGAAGCTTTCTTT.

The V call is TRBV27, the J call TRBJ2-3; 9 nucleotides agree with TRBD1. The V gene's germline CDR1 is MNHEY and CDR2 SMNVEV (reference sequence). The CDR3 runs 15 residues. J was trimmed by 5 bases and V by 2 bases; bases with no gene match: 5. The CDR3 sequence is CASSLIQGAVDTQYF. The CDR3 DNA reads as TGTGCCAGCAGTTTAATACAGGGGGCCGTAGATACGCAGTATTTT.

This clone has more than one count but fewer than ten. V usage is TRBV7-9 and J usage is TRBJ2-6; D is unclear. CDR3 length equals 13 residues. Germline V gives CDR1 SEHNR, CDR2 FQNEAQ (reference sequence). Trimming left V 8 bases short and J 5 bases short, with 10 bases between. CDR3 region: CASVLERANVLTF. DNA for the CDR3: TGTGCCAGCGTACTGGAGAGGGCCAACGTCCTGACTTTC.

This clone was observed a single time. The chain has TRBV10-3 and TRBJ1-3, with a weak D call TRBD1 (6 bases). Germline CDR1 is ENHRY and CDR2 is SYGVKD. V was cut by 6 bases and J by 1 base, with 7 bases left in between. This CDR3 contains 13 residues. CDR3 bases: TGTGCCATCAGGGACAGTTCTGGAAACACCATATATTTT. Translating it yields CAIRDSSGNTIYF.

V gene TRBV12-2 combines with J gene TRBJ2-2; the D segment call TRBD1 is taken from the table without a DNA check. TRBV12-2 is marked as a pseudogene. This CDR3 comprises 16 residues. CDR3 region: CASRFSGTGGTGELFF. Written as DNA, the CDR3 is TGTGCAAGTCGCTTCTCCGGGACAGGGGGCACCGGGGAGCTGTTTTTT.

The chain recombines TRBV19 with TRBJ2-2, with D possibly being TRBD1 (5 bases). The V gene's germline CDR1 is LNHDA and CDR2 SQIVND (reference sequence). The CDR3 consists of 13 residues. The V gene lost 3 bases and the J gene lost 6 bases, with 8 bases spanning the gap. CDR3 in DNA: TGTGCCAGTAGTATTAAGGGGCCCGGGGAGCTGTTTTTT. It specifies CASSIKGPGELFF.

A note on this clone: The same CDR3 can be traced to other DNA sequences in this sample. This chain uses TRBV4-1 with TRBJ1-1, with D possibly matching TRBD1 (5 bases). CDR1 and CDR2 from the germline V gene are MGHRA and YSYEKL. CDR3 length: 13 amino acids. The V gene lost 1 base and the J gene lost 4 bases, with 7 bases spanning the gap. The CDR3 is CASSQVGGTEAFF. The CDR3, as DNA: TGCGCCAGCAGCCAAGTGGGGGGCACTGAAGCTTTCTTT.

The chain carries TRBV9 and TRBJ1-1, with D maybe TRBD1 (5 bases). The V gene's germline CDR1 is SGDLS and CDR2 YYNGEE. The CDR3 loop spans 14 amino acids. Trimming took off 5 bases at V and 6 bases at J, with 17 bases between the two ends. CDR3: CASRSGQDLSEAFF. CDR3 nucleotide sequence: TGTGCCAGCAGATCTGGACAAGATCTTTCTGAAGCTTTCTTT.

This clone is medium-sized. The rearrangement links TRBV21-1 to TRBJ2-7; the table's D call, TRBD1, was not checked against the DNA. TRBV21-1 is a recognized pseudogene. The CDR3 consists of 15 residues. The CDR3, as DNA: TGTGCCAGCAGCAAAGAGTGGACACTCTCCTACGAGCAGTACTTC. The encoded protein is CASSKEWTLSYEQYF.

In DNA, the CDR3 is TGTGCCTGGAGTGGGGGATCTGTAGTCATAGGGGATCGACAGCCCCAGCATTTT. This translates into CAWSGGSVVIGDRQPQHF. V usage is TRBV30 and J usage is TRBJ1-5; TRBD1 is a possible D gene (5 bases). Trimming left V 1 base short and J 7 bases short, with 26 bases between. This CDR3 is 18 amino acids long. The germline V gene encodes CDR1 GTSNPN and CDR2 SVGIG (reference sequence).

The CDR3 region is CASRRLAVNTGELFF. As DNA, the CDR3 is TGTGCCAGCAGGAGACTAGCAGTAAACACCGGGGAGCTGTTTTTT. The chain couples TRBV6-5 to TRBJ2-2; 7 bases are a match to TRBD2. Unmatched junction bases numbered 6, after V lost 6 bases and J lost 2 bases. In germline, CDR1 is MNHEY, CDR2 SVGAGI. This CDR3 has 15 residues.

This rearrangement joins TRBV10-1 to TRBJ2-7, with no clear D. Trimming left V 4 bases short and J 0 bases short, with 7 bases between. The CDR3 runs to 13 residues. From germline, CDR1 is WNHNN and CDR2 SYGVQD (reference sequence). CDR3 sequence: CASSGGDSYEQYF. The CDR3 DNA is TGCGCCAGCAGTGGAGGAGACTCCTACGAGCAGTACTTC.

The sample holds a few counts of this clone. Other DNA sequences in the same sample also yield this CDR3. The CDR3 protein is CASSPGQANYGYTF. CDR3 sequence (DNA): TGCGCCAGCAGCCCTGGACAGGCTAACTATGGCTACACCTTC. This sequence joins TRBV5-1 and TRBJ1-2, with 7 positions matching TRBD1. This CDR3 has 14 residues. The ends lost 4 bases at V and 0 bases at J; junction bases unmatched: 3. Germline V gives CDR1 SGHRS, CDR2 YFSETQ.

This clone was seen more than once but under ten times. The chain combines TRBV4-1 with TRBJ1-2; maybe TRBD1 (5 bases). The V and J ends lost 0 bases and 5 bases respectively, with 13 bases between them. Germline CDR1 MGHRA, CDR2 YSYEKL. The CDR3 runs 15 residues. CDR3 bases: TGCGCCAGCAGCCAAGAAATTGTGGGGGGGTATGGCTACACCTTC. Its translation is CASSQEIVGGYGYTF.